The rows below give T cell receptor beta chains drawn from one sample of a study of T cells after posttransplantation cyclophosphamide. The protocol was immunoSEQ multiplex PCR, while the TCRdb copy is restricted to in-frame clones and leaves out a portion. The sample has about 2,600 clones, none seen only once. Sample: PBMCs, taken 32 days after allogeneic stem cell transplant with posttransplant cyclophosphamide. The source is a female patient in her 50s who received an allogeneic stem cell transplant from a related donor, was CMV-positive, and had no GVHD. The graft donor may account for some of the T cells. CDR3s include the opening cysteine and the closing phenylalanine or tryptophan. The D gene is left open where the match is weak. Size is omitted from some rows. Given values are once, few, many or a class for expanded clones.

v_call: TRBV2
d_call: .
j_call: TRBJ2-2
clone_size: medium-sized
cdr3_nt: TGTGCCAGCAGTGGTGGGGCTTCGGGCACCGGGGAGCTGTTTTTT
cdr3_aa: CASSGGASGTGELFF

v_call: TRBV29-1
d_call: .
j_call: TRBJ2-1
clone_size: many
cdr3_nt: TGCAGCTTTTCTCTACAGGGATTGGGTTTCAATGAGCAGTTCTTC
cdr3_aa: CSFSLQGLGFNEQFF

v_call: TRBV5-1
d_call: TRBD1
j_call: TRBJ2-5
clone_size: many
cdr3_nt: TGCGCCAGCAGCTTCCTGACAGGGCAAGAGACCCAGTACTTC
cdr3_aa: CASSFLTGQETQYF

v_call: TRBV28
d_call: .
j_call: TRBJ1-1
clone_size: many
cdr3_nt: TGTGCCAGCAGTTTAGGGGGGGGAACAAACACTGAAGCTTTCTTT
cdr3_aa: CASSLGGGTNTEAFF

v_call: TRBV5-1
d_call: .
j_call: TRBJ1-3
clone_size: medium-sized
cdr3_nt: TGCGCCAGCAGCTTGGCCGTGTCAGCGCGAAACACCATATATTTT
cdr3_aa: CASSLAVSARNTIYF

v_call: TRBV4-3
d_call: TRBD1
j_call: TRBJ1-2
clone_size: many
cdr3_nt: TGCGCCAGCAGCCGAGGACAGGTGGGAAATAACTATGGCTACACCTTC
cdr3_aa: CASSRGQVGNNYGYTF

v_call: TRBV10-1
d_call: TRBD1
j_call: TRBJ2-1
clone_size: many
cdr3_nt: TGCGCCAGCAGTCCGGTCTTTGCCGGGACAGAAACAATCTCCTACAATGAGCAGTTCTTC
cdr3_aa: CASSPVFAGTETISYNEQFF

v_call: TRBV28
d_call: .
j_call: TRBJ2-1
clone_size: many
cdr3_nt: TGTGCCAGCAGTCCTCCGGAGGGTAGGAATGAGCAGTTCTTC
cdr3_aa: CASSPPEGRNEQFF

v_call: TRBV12-3/TRBV12-4
d_call: TRBD1
j_call: TRBJ2-7
clone_size: many
cdr3_nt: TGTGCCAGCAGGTCGACAGGGACGTCCTACGAGCAGTACTTC
cdr3_aa: CASRSTGTSYEQYF

v_call: TRBV7-2
d_call: TRBD1
j_call: TRBJ1-2
clone_size: many
cdr3_nt: TGTGCCAGCAGCTCAATGACAGGGGGATATGGCTACACCTTC
cdr3_aa: CASSSMTGGYGYTF

v_call: TRBV28
d_call: .
j_call: TRBJ2-7
clone_size: few
cdr3_nt: TGTGCCAGCAGTGTAGAGAACGAGCAGTACTTC
cdr3_aa: CASSVENEQYF

v_call: TRBV7-6
d_call: .
j_call: TRBJ2-5
clone_size: many
cdr3_nt: TGTGCCAGCAGCCCCGATTTGCAGGAAGAAAAGCAGTACTTC
cdr3_aa: CASSPDLQEEKQYF

v_call: TRBV7-6
d_call: TRBD2
j_call: TRBJ2-7
clone_size: many
cdr3_nt: TGTGCCAGCAGCTGGAGGACTAGCGGTGACTACGAGCAGTACTTC
cdr3_aa: CASSWRTSGDYEQYF

v_call: TRBV24-1
d_call: TRBD2
j_call: TRBJ2-1
clone_size: many
cdr3_nt: TGTGCCACCAGTGACCGACTAGCGGGGAGTATCCATGAGCAGTTCTTC
cdr3_aa: CATSDRLAGSIHEQFF

v_call: TRBV25-1
d_call: TRBD2
j_call: TRBJ2-3
clone_size: .
cdr3_nt: TGTGCCAGCAGGGACGGACTAGCGGGAGGGCCGTTAACAGATACGCAGTATTTT
cdr3_aa: CASRDGLAGGPLTDTQYF

v_call: TRBV9
d_call: .
j_call: TRBJ1-2
clone_size: many
cdr3_nt: TGTGCCAGCAGCGCCCCGGAGACAGACTATGGCTACACCTTC
cdr3_aa: CASSAPETDYGYTF

v_call: TRBV25-1
d_call: TRBD2
j_call: TRBJ2-1
clone_size: medium-sized
cdr3_nt: TGTGCCAGCAGTAATAGCGGGAGTCTCAATGAGCAGTTCTTC
cdr3_aa: CASSNSGSLNEQFF

v_call: TRBV19
d_call: .
j_call: TRBJ1-4
clone_size: medium-sized
cdr3_nt: TGTGCCAGTAGCCCGGGACATCGGAGACTGTTTTTT
cdr3_aa: CASSPGHRRLFF

v_call: TRBV2
d_call: TRBD1
j_call: TRBJ2-1
clone_size: many
cdr3_nt: TGTGCCAGCCTGACAGGGCGGATCGGGAAGTCCTACAATGAGCAGTTCTTC
cdr3_aa: CASLTGRIGKSYNEQFF

v_call: TRBV7-9
d_call: TRBD2
j_call: TRBJ2-6
clone_size: many
cdr3_nt: TGTGCCAGCAGCTTAAGCGGGAGGGGACTCTCTGGGGCCAACGTCCTGACTTTC
cdr3_aa: CASSLSGRGLSGANVLTF

v_call: TRBV2
d_call: .
j_call: TRBJ1-1
clone_size: many
cdr3_nt: TGTGCCAGCAGTCTGGGGCGTTCCGCTTTCTTT
cdr3_aa: CASSLGRSAFF

v_call: TRBV5-1
d_call: TRBD2
j_call: TRBJ2-3
clone_size: many
cdr3_nt: TGCGCCAGCAGCTTAATTAGCGGGAGCACAGATACGCAGTATTTT
cdr3_aa: CASSLISGSTDTQYF

v_call: TRBV12-3/TRBV12-4
d_call: .
j_call: TRBJ1-5
clone_size: medium-sized
cdr3_nt: TGTGCCAGCAGTTTATCTCAGGCCCAGCCCCAGCATTTT
cdr3_aa: CASSLSQAQPQHF

v_call: TRBV24-1
d_call: .
j_call: TRBJ2-5
clone_size: few
cdr3_nt: TGTGCCACCAGCGATTGGGCTAGCGCGGACCAAGAGACCCAGTACTTC
cdr3_aa: CATSDWASADQETQYF

v_call: TRBV19
d_call: .
j_call: TRBJ2-5
clone_size: many
cdr3_nt: TGTGCCAGTAAGCAAAACGAGGGGACCCAGTACTTC
cdr3_aa: CASKQNEGTQYF

v_call: TRBV5-1
d_call: .
j_call: TRBJ1-2
clone_size: medium-sized
cdr3_nt: TGCGCCAGCAGCTTGCGGGAGGGTCAGGGCTATGGCTACACCTTC
cdr3_aa: CASSLREGQGYGYTF

v_call: TRBV27
d_call: TRBD1
j_call: TRBJ1-2
clone_size: many
cdr3_nt: TGTGCCAGCAGTGTCTGGGGTGACAGGGAGCTCCCTACCTTC
cdr3_aa: CASSVWGDRELPTF

v_call: TRBV7-9
d_call: .
j_call: TRBJ1-5
clone_size: medium-sized
cdr3_nt: TGTGCCAGCAGTGCAACAGGGCCCGGCAATCAGCCCCAGCATTTT
cdr3_aa: CASSATGPGNQPQHF

v_call: TRBV7-8
d_call: TRBD2
j_call: TRBJ2-6
clone_size: many
cdr3_nt: TGTGCCAGCAGCTTAGCCGCGAGCGGGGTTGGGGCCAACGTCCTGACTTTC
cdr3_aa: CASSLAASGVGANVLTF

v_call: TRBV6-5
d_call: TRBD2
j_call: TRBJ2-3
clone_size: many
cdr3_nt: TGTGCCAGCAGTTACGAAGGGACTAGCGCCGATACGCAGTATTTT
cdr3_aa: CASSYEGTSADTQYF

v_call: TRBV2
d_call: .
j_call: TRBJ2-2
clone_size: medium-sized
cdr3_nt: TGTGCCAGCAGTGGGGTGGCGGAGACCACCGGGGAGCTGTTTTTT
cdr3_aa: CASSGVAETTGELFF

v_call: TRBV25-1
d_call: TRBD1
j_call: TRBJ1-2
clone_size: many
cdr3_nt: TGTGCCAGCAGTGAAGGGACAGGGGAGTACTATGGCTACACCTTC
cdr3_aa: CASSEGTGEYYGYTF

v_call: TRBV12-3/TRBV12-4
d_call: .
j_call: TRBJ2-7
clone_size: medium-sized
cdr3_nt: TGTGCCAGCAGTGTAGGGGGAGGGGCCTACGAGCAGTACTTC
cdr3_aa: CASSVGGGAYEQYF

v_call: TRBV25-1
d_call: .
j_call: TRBJ1-1
clone_size: many
cdr3_nt: TGTGCCAGCAGTGAATCACAAGGGTTTTCTGAAGCTTTCTTT
cdr3_aa: CASSESQGFSEAFF

v_call: TRBV6-5
d_call: TRBD1
j_call: TRBJ1-2
clone_size: medium-sized
cdr3_nt: TGTGCCAGCAGTTACTCGGCCAGGGGGTATGGCTACACCTTC
cdr3_aa: CASSYSARGYGYTF

v_call: TRBV2
d_call: TRBD1
j_call: TRBJ2-5
clone_size: many
cdr3_nt: TGTGCCAGCAGTGGCTCTCTAGCCTCAGGGGGCCAAGAGACCCAGTACTTC
cdr3_aa: CASSGSLASGGQETQYF

v_call: TRBV20-1
d_call: .
j_call: TRBJ1-2
clone_size: many
cdr3_nt: TGCAGTGCTAGACAGGGGAGTGGCTACACCTTC
cdr3_aa: CSARQGSGYTF

v_call: TRBV5-8
d_call: .
j_call: TRBJ1-5
clone_size: medium-sized
cdr3_nt: TGTGCCAGCAGCCCAGAGGTTGGCAATCAGCCCCAGCATTTT
cdr3_aa: CASSPEVGNQPQHF